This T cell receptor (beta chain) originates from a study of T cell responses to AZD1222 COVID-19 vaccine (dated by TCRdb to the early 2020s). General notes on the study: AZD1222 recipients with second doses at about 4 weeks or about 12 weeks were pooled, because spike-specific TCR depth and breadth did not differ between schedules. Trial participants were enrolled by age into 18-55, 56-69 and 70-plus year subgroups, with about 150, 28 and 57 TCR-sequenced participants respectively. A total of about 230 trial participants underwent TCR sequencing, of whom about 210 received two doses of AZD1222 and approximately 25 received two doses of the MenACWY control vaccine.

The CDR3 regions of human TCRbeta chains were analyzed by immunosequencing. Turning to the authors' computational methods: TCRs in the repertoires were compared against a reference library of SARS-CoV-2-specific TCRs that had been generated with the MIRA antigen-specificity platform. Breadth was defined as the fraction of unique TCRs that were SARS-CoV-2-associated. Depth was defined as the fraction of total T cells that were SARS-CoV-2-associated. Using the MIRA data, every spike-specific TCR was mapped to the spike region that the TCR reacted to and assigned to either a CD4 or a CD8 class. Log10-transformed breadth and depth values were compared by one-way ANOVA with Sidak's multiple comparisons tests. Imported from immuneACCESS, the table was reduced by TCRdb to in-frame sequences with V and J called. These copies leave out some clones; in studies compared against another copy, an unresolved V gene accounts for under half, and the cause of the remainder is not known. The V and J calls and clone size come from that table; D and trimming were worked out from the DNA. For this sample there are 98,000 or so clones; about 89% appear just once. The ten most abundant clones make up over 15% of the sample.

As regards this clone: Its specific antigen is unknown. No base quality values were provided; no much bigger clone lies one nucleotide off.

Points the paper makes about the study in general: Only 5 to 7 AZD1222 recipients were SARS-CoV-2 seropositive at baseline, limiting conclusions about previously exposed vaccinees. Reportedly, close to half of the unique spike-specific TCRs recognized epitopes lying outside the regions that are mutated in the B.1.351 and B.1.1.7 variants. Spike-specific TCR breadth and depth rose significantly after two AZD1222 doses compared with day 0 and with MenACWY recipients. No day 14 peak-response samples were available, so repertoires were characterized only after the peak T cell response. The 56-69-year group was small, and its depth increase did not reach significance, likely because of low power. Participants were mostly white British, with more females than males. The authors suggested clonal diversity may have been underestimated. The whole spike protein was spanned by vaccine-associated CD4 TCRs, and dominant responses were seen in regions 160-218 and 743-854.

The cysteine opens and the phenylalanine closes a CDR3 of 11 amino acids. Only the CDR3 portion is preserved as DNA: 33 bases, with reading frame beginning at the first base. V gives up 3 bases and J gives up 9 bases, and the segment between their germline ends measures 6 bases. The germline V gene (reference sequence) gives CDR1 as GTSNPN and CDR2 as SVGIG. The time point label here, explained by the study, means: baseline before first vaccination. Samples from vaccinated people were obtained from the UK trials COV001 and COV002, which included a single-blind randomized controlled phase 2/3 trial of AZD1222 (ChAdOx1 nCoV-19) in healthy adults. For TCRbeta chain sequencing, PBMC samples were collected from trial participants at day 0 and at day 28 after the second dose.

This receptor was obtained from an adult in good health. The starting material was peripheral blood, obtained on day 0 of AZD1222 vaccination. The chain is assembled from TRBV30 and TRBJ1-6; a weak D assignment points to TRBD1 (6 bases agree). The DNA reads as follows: TGTGCCTGGAGGGACAGTTCACCCCTCCACTTT. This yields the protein CAWRDSSPLHF.